This TCR beta chain was sequenced for a study of cytomegalovirus exposure and HLA in healthy donors (dated by TCRdb to about 2017). Study-level background: An earlier analysis of approximately 590 of the donors reported about 290 Gb of sequence data and 117 million unique TCR beta sequences from 150 million to 200 million T cells. Roughly 300 gigabases of sequencing data and tens of millions of unique TCR sequences made up an early release that covered fewer than 650 HLA-typed donors. Among the approximately 420 genotyped donors, around 81% belonged to the genetic ancestry cluster associated with self-reported Caucasian donors. The study was designed to test whether signatures of past pathogen exposure could be identified by cataloging public T cell receptors. The study profiled the T cell repertoires of some 610 subjects by immunosequencing and related them to cytomegalovirus serostatus. A separate validation cohort of roughly 130 different subjects was used in addition to the 666-subject first cohort. To predict cytomegalovirus infection status, the study combined high-throughput TCR immunosequencing, statistical association of individual TCRs with disease status, and machine learning. In a later analysis, previously published TCR beta repertoires from fewer than 750 donors were re-analyzed and high-resolution HLA genotyping was added so that TCR occurrence patterns could be studied. The later analysis used no new phenotypic data to find candidate immune exposures, relying instead on TCR beta sequences and their occurrence across donors. An earlier analysis of 587 of the donors used high-throughput TCR beta sequencing to judge whether each TCR beta V gene segment behaved as functional or pseudogenic. Donor age, sex, ethnicity and CMV serostatus were collected together with the repertoire data. A later genetic analysis used genome-wide SNP genotypes for about three fifths of the 666 donors, treating that subset as a discovery cohort. Every repertoire in the discovery cohort had been generated on one and the same sequencing platform. Class I and class II HLA loci were covered by the typing at four-digit resolution. Typing coverage varied by locus: roughly 620-640 donors for A, B, C, DRB1 and DQB1; approximately 500 for DQA1; about 570 for DPA1; about 450 for DPB1. Several DR-DQ haplotypes were treated as single units for association and clustering because of strong linkage in the cohort. Across about 370 genotyped donors of the cohort, an average of about 240,000 unique TCR beta nucleotide sequences per donor were sequenced, and 15% to 20% of those sequences were non-productive.

The cohort was made up of under 800 healthy bone marrow donors. At the time of sampling, every cohort member was nominally healthy, though immune exposures that went unrecorded were likely present. The donor was CMV seropositive and belonged to the group of around 300 seropositive cohort members. A peripheral blood sample was collected from each donor, and TCR beta sequencing was performed on peripheral blood mononuclear cells. The Qiagen DNeasy Blood Extraction Kit was used to extract genomic DNA from the blood cell samples. The investigation overall reported the following: Several of the top co-occurrence clusters appeared to be linked to parvovirus B19, influenza, CMV and Epstein-Barr virus, according to a later analysis. A later analysis found that HLA-associated TCR beta chains were more clonally expanded and had lower generation probabilities than equally common non-associated chains. The classifier was reported to diagnose cytomegalovirus status with high specificity and sensitivity in both the original and validation cohorts. The earlier analysis of 450 to 700 of the donors excluded roughly 17 rarely observed V segments, including chromosome 9 orphons, because counts were too low. CMV serostatus was the only immune exposure information available for the cohort. The study listed 164 TCR beta chains as associated with cytomegalovirus. This cohort had only TCR beta chains sequenced, and the lack of alpha or paired-chain data limited which features could be detected. Correlated functional status among segregating V segments might be attributable to linkage disequilibrium, but an unknown experimental factor could not be ruled out. Presence/absence analyses assumed roughly uniform sequencing depth across donors, an assumption that may not hold. According to a later genetic analysis, donors in an Asian-associated ancestry cluster had fewer N-insertions in productive TCRs than the approximately 610-donor mean. While some public TCRs were present in many individuals, most TCR sequences turned up only very rarely across donors. The sequencing pipeline was judged likely to have produced a cluster of highly shared sequence variants as a technical artifact. Assigning TCR associations to individual alleles was difficult when HLA alleles, especially DR and DQ, strongly co-occurred. In a later analysis, TCR association rates were found to vary across HLA loci, with the most associated TCRs seen for DRB1 alleles and the fewest for HLA-C alleles. Some IMGT-functional V segments, including TRBV6-2 and TRBV6-3, could not be distinguished by the 87-base-pair reads and were therefore excluded. A further reported finding was that TCR beta sequences accurately predicted the HLA-A and HLA-B alleles for most subjects in the first cohort. At a false discovery rate of 0.05, a later analysis linked about 17,000 TCR beta sequences to specific HLA alleles. Most CMV-associated TCR beta chains appeared to be HLA-restricted in a later analysis, and the HLA associations seemed to be driven largely by CMV exposure. A few of the identified cytomegalovirus-associated TCR beta chains were confirmed in vitro to be specific for cytomegalovirus antigens. According to the authors, the approach could potentially be generalized to other disease states and immunological phenotypes. In an earlier analysis of approximately 590 of the donors, most TCR beta V segments appeared in productive rearrangements about 90% or about 30% of the time, broadly matching IMGT annotations. HLA typing was unavailable for some donors at each locus, so association tests used only the typed subset. In a later genetic analysis, a missense DCLRE1C variant was associated with V-gene and J-gene trimming of TCR beta chains, and the association was replicated in an independent cohort.

Library preparation employed the immunoSEQ multiplex PCR assay. A mixture of 60 forward primers for TCR Vbeta segments and 13 reverse primers for TCR Jbeta segments was used in the multiplex PCR. A multiplex PCR assay on genomic DNA amplified the CDR3 region of rearranged TCR beta genes. The amplified TCR beta libraries were sequenced on the Illumina HiSeq System as 87-base-pair reads. The authors processed their data as follows. A later analysis tallied around 80 million unique TCR beta chains across the 666 repertoires, and roughly 11 million of those chains were shared by two or more donors. Raw reads were error-corrected and collapsed into unique sequences with a nearest-neighbor algorithm that merged closely related sequences to remove PCR and sequencing errors. Alignment of CDR3 sequences to IMGT reference sequences was used to assign V, D and J gene segments. For a sequence to be retained, at least a six-nucleotide match to both a V gene segment and a J gene segment was required. Rearrangements were classified as productive when the CDR3 lacked stop codons and remained in frame with V and J, and all other rearrangements were classified as non-productive. Following IMGT convention, CDR3 was defined as the stretch from the second conserved V-encoded cysteine up to the conserved J-encoded phenylalanine. In an earlier analysis of approximately 590 of the donors, sequences lacking an unambiguous match to a single V gene segment were excluded. An earlier analysis of fewer than 750 of the donors classified V segments as functional when productive rearrangements were above 56.7% and as segregating when the standard deviation between donors was above 5%. To diagnose cytomegalovirus status from the catalog of TCR beta chain sequences, a statistical classification framework was built. V and J gene assignment, in a later analysis, came from comparing TCR nucleotide sequences with IMGT/GENE-DB human TR gene sequences. The TCRdist pipeline was used in a later analysis to assign CDR3 sequences and most-parsimonious VDJ recombination scenarios. In a later analysis, every TCR beta chain was defined by the combination of its CDR3 amino acid sequence and its V-gene family, and reads without a unique V-gene family were dropped. To address suspected cross-contamination and a sequencing artifact, a later analysis removed several hundred highly shared, low-generation-probability nucleotide sequences. A later analysis calculated a clonal expansion index for each public chain from normalized within-repertoire ranks of inferred template counts. In a later analysis, generation probabilities were computed using a VDJ recombination model fitted to out-of-frame rearrangements, and the results were checked against IGoR. In a later analysis, hypergeometric tests were used to score TCR-TCR, TCR-HLA and TCR-CMV co-occurrence, with a repertoire-size bias correction applied to TCR pairs. A later analysis estimated false discovery rates by permuting HLA or CMV assignments 20 times. In a later analysis, co-occurring TCRs were grouped using DBSCAN, and TCRdist sequence similarity was added for clustering within HLA-allele-positive subsets. For co-occurrence clustering, repertoires with fewer than 30,000 or more than 120,000 public chains were excluded, along with roughly 5 repertoires with anomalous nucleotide sharing. The table comes from immuneACCESS by way of TCRdb, which keeps in-frame sequences with V and J called. Part of the clones is missing from these tables; in studies checked, under half for an unresolved V gene and the rest for unknown reasons. For V, J and clone size, that table is used; D and trimming come from the DNA. This sample holds some 180,000 clones; over 65% were observed only once. Clones ranked in the top ten supply roughly 3.1% of the sample.

Concerning this clone itself: Its antigen is currently not known. No base quality values were provided; no much bigger clone lies one nucleotide off.

At the junction V is shortened by 3 bases and J by 6 bases, with 11 bases in between. Sequences KGHSH (CDR1) and LQKENI (CDR2) are obtained from the germline V gene. Including cysteine and phenylalanine, the CDR3 has 13 amino acids. Only CDR3 DNA is held: 39 bases, read in frame from base 1. The material sequenced was PBMCs. Recombination connected TRBV18 to TRBJ1-1; a weak D assignment points to TRBD1 (6 bases agree). The receptor was derived from a man aged 40-50 years in good health and CMV-seropositive. The DNA sequence is given as TGTGCCAGCTCACCCCCCGACAGGCCTGAAGCTTTCTTT. It translates as CASSPPDRPEAFF.